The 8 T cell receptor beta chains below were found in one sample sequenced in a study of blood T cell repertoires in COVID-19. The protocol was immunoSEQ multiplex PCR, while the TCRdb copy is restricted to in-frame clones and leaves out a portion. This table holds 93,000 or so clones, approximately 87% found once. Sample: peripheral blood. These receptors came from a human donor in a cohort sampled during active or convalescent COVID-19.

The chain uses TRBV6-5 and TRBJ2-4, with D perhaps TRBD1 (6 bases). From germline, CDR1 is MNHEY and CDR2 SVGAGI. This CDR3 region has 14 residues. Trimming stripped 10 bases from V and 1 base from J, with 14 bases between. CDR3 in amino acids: CATHTGNAKNIQYF. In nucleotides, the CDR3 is TGTGCCACCCATACAGGGAACGCCAAAAACATTCAGTACTTC.

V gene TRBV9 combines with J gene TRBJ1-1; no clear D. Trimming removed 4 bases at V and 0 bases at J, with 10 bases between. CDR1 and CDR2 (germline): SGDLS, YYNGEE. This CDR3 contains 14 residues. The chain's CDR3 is CASSSGGVNTEAFF. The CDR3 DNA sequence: TGTGCCAGCAGCTCCGGCGGGGTGAACACTGAAGCTTTCTTT.

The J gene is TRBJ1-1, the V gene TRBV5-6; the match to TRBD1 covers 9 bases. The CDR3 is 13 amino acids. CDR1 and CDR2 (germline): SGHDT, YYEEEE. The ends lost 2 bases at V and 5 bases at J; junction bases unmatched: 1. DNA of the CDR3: TGTGCCAGCAGCTTCGACAGGGGGACTGAAGCTTTCTTT. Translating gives CASSFDRGTEAFF.

The CDR3 nucleotides are TGTGCCAGCAGCTTACGGACAGGTAGTCCCTACGAGCAGTACTTC. It encodes CASSLRTGSPYEQYF. The rearrangement uses TRBV7-9 and TRBJ2-7; TRBD1 agrees at 7 bases. The V gene's germline CDR1 is SEHNR and CDR2 FQNEAQ (reference sequence). This CDR3 spans 15 amino acids. J lost 2 bases, V lost 2 bases, and 6 bases had no gene match.

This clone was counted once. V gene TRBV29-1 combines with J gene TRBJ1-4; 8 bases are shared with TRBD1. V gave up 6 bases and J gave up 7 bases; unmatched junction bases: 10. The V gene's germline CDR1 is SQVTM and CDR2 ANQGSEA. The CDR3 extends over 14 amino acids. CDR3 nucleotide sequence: TGCAGCGTGTCTCCGGGACAGGCATTTGAAAAACTGTTTTTT. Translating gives CSVSPGQAFEKLFF.

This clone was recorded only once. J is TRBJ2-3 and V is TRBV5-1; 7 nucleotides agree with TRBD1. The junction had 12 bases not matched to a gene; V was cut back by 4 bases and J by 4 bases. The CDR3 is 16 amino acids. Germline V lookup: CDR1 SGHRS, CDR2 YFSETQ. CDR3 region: CASSITGTASPDTQYF. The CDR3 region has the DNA TGCGCCAGCAGCATAACCGGGACAGCAAGCCCAGATACGCAGTATTTT. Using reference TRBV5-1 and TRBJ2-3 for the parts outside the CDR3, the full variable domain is KAGVTQTPRYLIKTRGQQVTLSCSPISGHRSVSWYQQTPGQGLQFLFEYFSETQRNKGNFPGRFSGRQFSNSRSEMNVSTLELGDSALYLCASSITGTASPDTQYFGPGTRLTVL.

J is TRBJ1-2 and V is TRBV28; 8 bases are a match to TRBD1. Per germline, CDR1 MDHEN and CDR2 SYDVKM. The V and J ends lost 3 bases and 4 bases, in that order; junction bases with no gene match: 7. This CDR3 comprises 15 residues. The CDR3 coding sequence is TGTGCCAGCAGTTTTCCGGGACAGGACCTCTATGGCTACACCTTC. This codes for CASSFPGQDLYGYTF.

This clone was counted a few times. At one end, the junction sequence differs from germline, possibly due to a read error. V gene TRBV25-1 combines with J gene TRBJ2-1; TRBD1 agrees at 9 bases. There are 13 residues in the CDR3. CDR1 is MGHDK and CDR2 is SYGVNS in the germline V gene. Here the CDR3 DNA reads TGTGCCAGCAAGGGGTCCCAAAGGACAGGGGAAATCTTC. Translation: CASKGSQRTGEIF.